This T cell receptor beta chain is drawn from a study of neurological immune-mediated disorders. One entry per CDR3 protein results from TCRdb running MiXCR on the 5' RACE reads. This sample has some 30,000 distinct CDR3 sequences; about 16% occur once, and the top ten carry around 4.9%. Time point: technical triplicate 3. This CDR3 spans 13 amino acids. Germline V gene lookup returns CDR1 SGDLS and CDR2 YYNGEE. The ends were cut back, 4 bases at V and 6 bases at J, with 13 bases in the middle. This sequence joins TRBV9 and TRBJ1-1; D perhaps matches TRBD1 (5 bases). Sequencing used CD4+ T cells from blood. The receptor was isolated from a female donor with HTLV-1-associated myelopathy (HAM/TSP). CDR3 loop: CASSSQGGAEAFF. CDR3 in DNA: TGTGCCAGCAGCTCCCAGGGAGGCGCTGAAGCTTTCTTT. Supplemented by reference TRBV9 and TRBJ1-1, the full variable domain reads DSGVTQTPKHLITATGQRVTLRCSPRSGDLSVYWYQQSLDQGLQFLIQYYNGEERAKGNILERFSAQQFPDLHSELNLSSLELGDSALYFCASSSQGGAEAFFGQGTRLTVV.